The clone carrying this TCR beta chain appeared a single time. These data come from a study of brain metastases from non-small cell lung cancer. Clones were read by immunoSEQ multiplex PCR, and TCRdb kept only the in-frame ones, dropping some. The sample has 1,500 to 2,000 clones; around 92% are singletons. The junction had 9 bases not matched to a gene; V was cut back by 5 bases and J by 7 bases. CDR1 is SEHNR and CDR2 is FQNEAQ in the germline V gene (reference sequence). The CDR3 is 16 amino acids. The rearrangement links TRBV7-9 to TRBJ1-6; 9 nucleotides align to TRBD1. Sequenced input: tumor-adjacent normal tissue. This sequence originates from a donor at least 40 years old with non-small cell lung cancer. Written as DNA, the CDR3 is TGTGCCAGCAGCCAATCCACAGGGGGCGGGAATTCACCCCTCCACTTT. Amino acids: CASSQSTGGGNSPLHF.